This entry concerns a single TCR beta chain. The target antigen is unknown. Additional DNA sequences in this sample encode the identical CDR3. These data are taken from a study of T cell responses to AZD1222 COVID-19 vaccine. Some clones are missing from TCRdb's copy, which holds only in-frame ones; the method was immunoSEQ multiplex PCR. This sample has approximately 110,000 clones, with roughly 89% found just once. General observations from the study: Targeting of unmutated variant regions was reportedly seen in nearly half of spike-specific TCRs.

CDR1 and CDR2 from the germline V gene are SGHAT and FQNNGV. Trimming took off 3 bases at V and 3 bases at J, with 9 bases between the two ends. There are 13 residues in the CDR3. The specimen comprised peripheral blood, sampled 28 days after the second AZD1222 dose. The sequence was obtained from an adult who received the AZD1222 COVID-19 vaccine. The genes are TRBV11-2 and TRBJ2-7; D remains ambiguous. The CDR3: CASSLVPVYEQYF. The CDR3 nucleotides read TGTGCCAGCAGCTTGGTTCCGGTCTACGAGCAGTACTTC.